One sample yielded the 22 T cell receptor beta chains listed below, sequenced in a study of shared clonotypes between healthy human individuals. Generated by immunoSEQ multiplex PCR, the TCRdb table keeps only in-frame clones and is missing some. The table includes 1.5 million to 2.5 million clones, 85% to 95% detected once. It was CD45RO-negative cells, positively selected for CCR7, that made up naive CD8 cells, with terminally differentiated effector memory CD45RA+ cells excluded. Material: naive CD8+ T cells sorted from blood. All receptors come from a man between 18 and 35 years old in good health.

This chain links TRBV7-9 with TRBJ2-3, with 7 bases matching TRBD1. This CDR3 region has 13 residues. Germline-derived CDR1 and CDR2 are SEHNR and FQNEAQ (reference sequence). Losses at the gene ends were 8 bases for V and 1 base for J; bases not matched to a gene: 3. CDR3 sequence reads: CASGTERTDTQYF. CDR3 in DNA: TGTGCCAGCGGGACAGAGCGCACAGATACGCAGTATTTT.

The genes are TRBV18 and TRBJ2-5; TRBD1 matches at 9 bases. The CDR3 extends over 18 amino acids. Germline V lookup: CDR1 KGHSH, CDR2 LQKENI. Losses at the gene ends were 6 bases for V and 4 bases for J; bases not matched to a gene: 18. In DNA form, the CDR3 reads TGTGCCAGCTCCCACCTCTCCGCACAGGGGGCCCGGGGAGAGACCCAGTACTTC. It translates to CASSHLSAQGARGETQYF. Full variable domain (outside the CDR3, taken from reference TRBV18 and TRBJ2-5): NAGVMQNPRHLVRRRGQEARLRCSPMKGHSHVYWYRQLPEEGLKFMVYLQKENIIDESGMPKERFSAEFPKEGPSILRIQQVVRGDSAAYFCASSHLSAQGARGETQYFGPGTRLLVL.

This chain connects TRBV28 to TRBJ2-2, with D maybe TRBD1 (5 bases). The germline gives CDR1 MDHEN, CDR2 SYDVKM. CDR3 length: 15 amino acids. Trimming took off 1 base at V and 1 base at J, with 7 bases between the two ends. The CDR3 DNA follows: TGTGCCAGCAGTTTATTACAGGAGAACACCGGGGAGCTGTTTTTT. It codes for CASSLLQENTGELFF.

This chain joins TRBV4-1 and TRBJ1-1; D gene ambiguous. The V gene lost 1 base and the J gene lost 5 bases, with 8 bases spanning the gap. This CDR3 is 13 amino acids long. Germline V gives CDR1 MGHRA, CDR2 YSYEKL. The DNA for the CDR3 is TGCGCCAGCAGCCAAGGGGTGGGGACTGAAGCTTTCTTT. Translated, it gives CASSQGVGTEAFF.

The chain combines TRBV7-9 with TRBJ2-3; D possibly corresponds to TRBD1 (6 bases). The V gene lost 4 bases and the J gene lost 11 bases, with 13 bases spanning the gap. The CDR3 is 12 residues long. In germline, CDR1 is SEHNR, CDR2 FQNEAQ (reference sequence). CDR3 DNA: TGTGCCAGCAGCTCGGACAGCGTTATGCAGTATTTT. It codes for CASSSDSVMQYF.

V gene TRBV7-9 combines with J gene TRBJ2-1, with D uncertain. V was cut by 4 bases and J by 10 bases, with 11 bases left in between. The CDR3 runs to 12 residues. Germline V gene lookup returns CDR1 SEHNR and CDR2 FQNEAQ (reference sequence). CDR3 in amino acids: CASSYSAREQFF. CDR3 bases: TGTGCCAGCAGCTATTCCGCGAGGGAGCAGTTCTTC.

The rearrangement joins TRBV5-6 to TRBJ2-7, with D perhaps assigned TRBD1 or TRBD2 (5 bases each). Per the germline V gene, CDR1 is SGHDT and CDR2 is YYEEEE. The germline V and J ends were trimmed by 4 bases and 4 bases, with 18 bases remaining between them. CDR3 length: 15 amino acids. The DNA for the CDR3 is TGTGCCAGCAGCGTTCCGCGACAGCGGCATTACGAGCAGTACTTC. Protein: CASSVPRQRHYEQYF.

This clone was counted a single time. V is TRBV5-4 and J is TRBJ1-5; a possible D gene is TRBD1 (5 bases). The germline V gene has CDR1 SGHNT and CDR2 YYREEE (reference sequence). This CDR3 region has 15 residues. The V end was cut by 4 bases, the J end by 0 bases, with 11 bases between. CDR3 DNA: TGTGCCAGCAGCCTGGGAGGGGTTAGCAATCAGCCCCAGCATTTT. Translated: CASSLGGVSNQPQHF.

CDR3 amino acids: CASSLERILYEQYF. CDR3 nucleotides: TGTGCCAGCAGCTTAGAGCGAATCCTCTACGAGCAGTACTTC. This chain uses TRBV7-8 with TRBJ2-7, with D hard to call. This CDR3 contains 14 residues. CDR1 and CDR2 (germline): SGHVS, FQNEAQ. Trimming removed 1 base from V and 3 bases from J, with 10 bases in between.

The rearrangement uses TRBV5-6 and TRBJ1-1; maybe TRBD1 (6 bases). Trimming stripped 4 bases from V and 5 bases from J, with 15 bases between. Germline-derived CDR1 and CDR2 are SGHDT and YYEEEE. The CDR3 spans 14 residues. Written as DNA, the CDR3 is TGTGCCAGCAGCCAAAGCACAGGGTTAACTGAAGCTTTCTTT. It codes for CASSQSTGLTEAFF.

The rearrangement joins TRBV5-5 to TRBJ2-3, with D unclear. The CDR3 is 12 residues long. Germline assignment: CDR1 SGHKS and CDR2 YYEKEE (reference sequence). Deletions cut 4 bases from V and 6 bases from J, with 9 bases between. The CDR3 DNA reads as TGTGCCAGCAGCATAGCACTGGATACGCAGTATTTT. Amino acids: CASSIALDTQYF.

This sequence joins TRBV7-9 and TRBJ1-1; 10 positions agree with TRBD1. V lost 5 bases to trimming and J lost 5 bases; unmatched junction nucleotides: 8. The V gene's germline CDR1 is SEHNR and CDR2 FQNEAQ (reference sequence). This CDR3 has 15 residues. Here the CDR3 DNA reads TGTGCCAGCAGCAGCGGGACAGGGGTTGGGACTGAAGCTTTCTTT. Translation: CASSSGTGVGTEAFF.

The V call is TRBV5-1, the J call TRBJ2-7; the D call may be TRBD1 or TRBD2 (6 bases each). Germline values: CDR1 SGHRS, CDR2 YFSETQ. V lost 1 base, J lost 2 bases, and 10 bases lay in between. This CDR3 is 14 amino acids long. This CDR3 is CASSLRGETYEQYF. The CDR3 coding sequence is TGCGCCAGCAGCTTGAGGGGGGAGACCTACGAGCAGTACTTC. Full variable domain (remainder filled in from reference TRBV5-1 and TRBJ2-7): KAGVTQTPRYLIKTRGQQVTLSCSPISGHRSVSWYQQTPGQGLQFLFEYFSETQRNKGNFPGRFSGRQFSNSRSEMNVSTLELGDSALYLCASSLRGETYEQYFGPGTRLTVT.

This clone was counted a single time. The CDR3 here is CASSVGLVNTEAFF. The CDR3 coding sequence is TGTGCCAGCAGCGTAGGGTTGGTGAACACTGAAGCTTTCTTT. The rearrangement joins TRBV9 to TRBJ1-1; D is unresolved. The CDR3 loop spans 14 amino acids. Germline CDR1 is SGDLS and CDR2 is YYNGEE. Trimming pared 0 bases from V and 0 bases from J, leaving 6 bases between. The full variable domain, its missing parts supplied by reference TRBV9 and TRBJ1-1, is DSGVTQTPKHLITATGQRVTLRCSPRSGDLSVYWYQQSLDQGLQFLIQYYNGEERAKGNILERFSAQQFPDLHSELNLSSLELGDSALYFCASSVGLVNTEAFFGQGTRLTVV.

A single count supports this clone. This rearrangement joins TRBV5-4 to TRBJ2-2; TRBD2 might be the D (5 bases). The CDR3 is 16 residues long. V lost 4 bases, J lost 5 bases, and 18 bases lay in between. Germline V gene data show CDR1 as SGHNT and CDR2 as YYREEE (reference sequence). The CDR3 region is CASSPGLDPFTGELFF. The CDR3 coding sequence is TGTGCCAGCAGCCCTGGACTCGATCCGTTTACCGGGGAGCTGTTTTTT. Drawing the rest from reference TRBV5-4 and TRBJ2-2, the complete variable domain is ETGVTQSPTHLIKTRGQQVTLRCSSQSGHNTVSWYQQALGQGPQFIFQYYREEENGRGNFPPRFSGLQFPNYSSELNVNALELDDSALYLCASSPGLDPFTGELFFGEGSRLTVL.

The V gene is TRBV5-4, the J gene TRBJ2-2, with D perhaps TRBD2 (5 bases). Trimming pared 2 bases from V and 0 bases from J, leaving 11 bases between. The CDR3 is 16 residues long. Germline V CDR1 and CDR2: SGHNT, YYREEE (reference sequence). The CDR3 DNA reads TGTGCCAGCAGCTTAGAGGCGGGCCCGAACACCGGGGAGCTGTTTTTT. Protein sequence: CASSLEAGPNTGELFF.

The V gene is TRBV11-2, the J gene TRBJ2-3; D remains unclear. CDR1 is SGHAT, CDR2 FQNNGV, per germline. The V end was cut by 1 base, the J end by 2 bases, with 10 bases between. The CDR3 extends over 15 amino acids. This CDR3 reads CASSLGPESTDTQYF. As DNA, the CDR3 is TGTGCCAGCAGCTTAGGACCCGAGTCCACAGATACGCAGTATTTT.

This clone has only a few counts. The V and J genes are TRBV5-4 and TRBJ1-1; 8 nucleotides line up with TRBD1. The CDR3 consists of 14 residues. Trimming at V came to 1 base and at J to 3 bases, leaving 2 bases not matched to a gene. CDR1 SGHNT and CDR2 YYREEE come from the germline V gene (reference sequence). The CDR3 is CASSLSGGHTEAFF. The CDR3 DNA is TGTGCCAGCAGCTTGTCAGGGGGCCACACTGAAGCTTTCTTT.

The V gene is TRBV30, the J gene TRBJ1-1; 9 positions match TRBD1. This CDR3 contains 13 residues. The V gene end was trimmed by 1 base and the J gene end by 9 bases; junction bases not matched to a gene: 6. CDR1 and CDR2 from the germline V gene are GTSNPN and SVGIG (reference sequence). The CDR3 nucleotides read TGTGCCTGGAGTGGAGGGACAGGGTGGCAAGCTTTCTTT. Amino acids: CAWSGGTGWQAFF.

The chain has TRBV30 and TRBJ2-3, with D perhaps being TRBD1 or TRBD2 (5 bases each). The CDR3 is 15 amino acids. V was pared by 5 bases and J by 0 bases, with 15 bases between. CDR1 is GTSNPN, CDR2 SVGIG, per germline (reference sequence). The CDR3 reads CAWGIGAASTDTQYF. CDR3 nucleotides: TGTGCCTGGGGGATCGGGGCGGCGAGCACAGATACGCAGTATTTT. The full variable domain, rest sourced from reference TRBV30 and TRBJ2-3, is SQTIHQWPATLVQPVGSPLSLECTVEGTSNPNLYWYRQAAGRGLQLLFYSVGIGQISSEVPQNLSASRPQDRQFILSSKKLLLSDSGFYLCAWGIGAASTDTQYFGPGTRLTVL.

The chain recombines TRBV28 with TRBJ1-2, with a weak D call TRBD1 (5 bases). The CDR3 extends over 13 amino acids. Germline lookup yields CDR1 MDHEN and CDR2 SYDVKM. The germline V and J ends were trimmed by 8 bases and 3 bases, with 13 bases remaining between them. CDR3 protein: CASLLGGDYGYTF. CDR3 bases: TGTGCCAGCCTACTCGGGGGAGACTATGGCTACACCTTC.

This rearrangement joins TRBV6-5 to TRBJ2-3; D is perhaps TRBD1 (6 bases). The CDR3 sequence is 14 residues long. Trimming pared 6 bases from V and 4 bases from J, leaving 14 bases between. The germline V gene has CDR1 MNHEY and CDR2 SVGAGI. CDR3 sequence (DNA): TGTGCCAGCAGGGAATCACACAGGGCAGATACGCAGTATTTT. It yields the protein CASRESHRADTQYF.